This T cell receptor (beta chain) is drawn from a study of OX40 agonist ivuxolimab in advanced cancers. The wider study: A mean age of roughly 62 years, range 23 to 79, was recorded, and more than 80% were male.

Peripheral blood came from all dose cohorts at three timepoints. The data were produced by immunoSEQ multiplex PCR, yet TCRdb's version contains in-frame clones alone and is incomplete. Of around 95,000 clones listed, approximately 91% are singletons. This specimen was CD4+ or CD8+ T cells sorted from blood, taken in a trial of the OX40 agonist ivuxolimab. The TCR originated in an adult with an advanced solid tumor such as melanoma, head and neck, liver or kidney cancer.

CDR3 loop: CASSPTGAVQETQYF. DNA of the CDR3: TGCGCCAGCAGCCCGACAGGGGCGGTCCAAGAGACCCAGTACTTC. The chain links TRBV4-3 to TRBJ2-5; TRBD1 agrees at 8 bases. V shed 4 bases and J 1 base; nucleotides not matched to a gene: 5. Germline V gene sequence: CDR1 LGHNA, CDR2 YSLEER. The CDR3 loop spans 15 amino acids.